A selection of T cell receptor beta chains follows, all from one sample in a study of CD8+CD57+ T cells in acquired aplastic anemia. In TCRdb, the reads were re-called with MiXCR into one record per CDR3 protein. The table has 150,000 to 200,000 distinct CDR3 sequences, around half seen once. What was sequenced was sorted CD4+, CD8+, or CD8+CD57+ T cells (not recorded which) from PBMCs. All receptors derive from a human donor in good health. CDR3s include the opening cysteine and the closing phenylalanine or tryptophan. The D gene is left open where the match is weak. Clone sizes are given selectively: once, few, many, or a class where the clone is expanded.

TRBV6-5	many	TRBJ1-2	TRBD1	CASSYSRTGYGYTF	TGTGCCAGCAGTTACTCGCGGACAGGGTATGGCTACACCTTC
TRBV5-1	few	TRBJ2-1	TRBD2	CASSLARLAGDYGNEQFF	TGCGCCAGCAGCTTGGCCCGGCTAGCGGGAGATTACGGCAATGAGCAGTTCTTC
TRBV24-1	-	TRBJ1-1	-	CATSPSESVNTEAFF	TGTGCCACCAGCCCCAGCGAAAGCGTGAACACTGAAGCTTTCTTT
TRBV9	-	TRBJ1-1	TRBD1	CASSVETGTEAFF	TGTGCCAGCAGCGTAGAGACAGGGACTGAAGCTTTCTTT
TRBV3-1	-	TRBJ1-6	-	CASGQDSWAGMNSPLHF	TGTGCCAGCGGCCAAGATTCTTGGGCAGGGATGAATTCACCCCTCCACTTT
TRBV5-1	many	TRBJ1-2	-	CASSFGKVTYGYTF	TGCGCCAGCAGCTTTGGTAAGGTTACCTATGGCTACACCTTC
TRBV29-1	-	TRBJ1-2	-	CSVDGQVAGYTF	TGCAGCGTTGATGGTCAGGTCGCTGGCTACACCTTC
TRBV29-1	-	TRBJ2-7	-	CSVEEVSMGQYF	TGCAGCGTTGAAGAAGTCAGTATGGGGCAGTACTTC
TRBV4-1	-	TRBJ2-7	-	CASSPTGSAGEQYF	TGCGCCAGCAGCCCGACAGGATCCGCGGGCGAGCAGTACTTC
TRBV2	-	TRBJ2-5	-	CASSSDWVGETQYF	TGTGCCAGCTCCAGTGATTGGGTCGGAGAGACCCAGTACTTC
TRBV24-1	few	TRBJ2-5	-	CATSDLQMETQYF	TGTGCCACCAGTGATTTGCAAATGGAGACCCAGTACTTC
TRBV11-1	-	TRBJ2-3	-	CASSLRRLASTDTQYF	TGTGCCAGCAGCTTAAGAAGGCTAGCGAGCACAGATACGCAGTATTTT
TRBV4-1	-	TRBJ1-4	-	CASSQDKGDLRGEKLFF	TGCGCCAGCAGCCAAGATAAAGGTGACCTCCGGGGTGAAAAACTGTTTTTT
TRBV7-4	-	TRBJ1-1	TRBD1	CASSLGQGDTEAFF	TGTGCCAGCAGCTTAGGCCAGGGGGATACTGAAGCTTTCTTT
TRBV3-1	few	TRBJ1-3	TRBD1	CASSPPPTGKGSGNTIYF	TGTGCCAGCAGCCCGCCCCCGACAGGGAAGGGTTCTGGAAACACCATATATTTT
TRBV5-1	many	TRBJ2-6	-	CASSFTGSSGANVLTF	TGCGCCAGCAGTTTCACGGGGAGCTCTGGGGCCAACGTCCTGACTTTC